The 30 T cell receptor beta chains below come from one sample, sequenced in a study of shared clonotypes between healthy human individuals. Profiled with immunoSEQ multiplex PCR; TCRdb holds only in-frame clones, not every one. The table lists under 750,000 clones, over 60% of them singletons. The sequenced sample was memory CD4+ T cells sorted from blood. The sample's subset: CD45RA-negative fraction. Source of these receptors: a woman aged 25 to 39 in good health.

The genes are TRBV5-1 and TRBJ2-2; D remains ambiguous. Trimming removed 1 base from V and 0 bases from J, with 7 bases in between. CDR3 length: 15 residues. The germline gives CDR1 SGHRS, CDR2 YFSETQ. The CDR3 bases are TGCGCCAGCAGCTTGAGCACTACGAACACCGGGGAGCTGTTTTTT. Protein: CASSLSTTNTGELFF.

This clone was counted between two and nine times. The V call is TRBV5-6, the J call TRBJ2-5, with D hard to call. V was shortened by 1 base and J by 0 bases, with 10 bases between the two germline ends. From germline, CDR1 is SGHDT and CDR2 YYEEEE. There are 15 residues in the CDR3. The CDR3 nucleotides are TGTGCCAGCAGCTTGTTTGTGGCGTACCAAGAGACCCAGTACTTC. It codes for CASSLFVAYQETQYF. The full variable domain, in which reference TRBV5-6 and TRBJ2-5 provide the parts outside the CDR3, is DAGVTQSPTHLIKTRGQQVTLRCSPKSGHDTVSWYQQALGQGPQFIFQYYEEEERQRGNFPDRFSGHQFPNYSSELNVNALLLGDSALYLCASSLFVAYQETQYFGPGTRLLVL.

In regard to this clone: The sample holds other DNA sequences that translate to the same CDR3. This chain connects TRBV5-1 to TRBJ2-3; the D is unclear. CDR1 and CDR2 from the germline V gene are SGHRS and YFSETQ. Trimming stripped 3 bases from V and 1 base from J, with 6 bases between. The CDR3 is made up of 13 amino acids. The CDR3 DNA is TGCGCCAGCAGCTCCGGCGGCACAGATACGCAGTATTTT. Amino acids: CASSSGGTDTQYF.

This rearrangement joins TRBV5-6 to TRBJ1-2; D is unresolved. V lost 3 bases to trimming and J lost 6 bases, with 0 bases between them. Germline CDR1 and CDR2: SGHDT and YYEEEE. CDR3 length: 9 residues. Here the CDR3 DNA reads TGTGCCAGCAGCTATGGCTACACCTTC. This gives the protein CASSYGYTF.

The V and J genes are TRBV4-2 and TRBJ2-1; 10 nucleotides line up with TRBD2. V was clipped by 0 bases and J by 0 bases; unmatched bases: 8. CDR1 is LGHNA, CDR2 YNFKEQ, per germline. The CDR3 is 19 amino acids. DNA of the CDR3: TGTGCCAGCAGCCAAGATGCTAGCGGGAGATTGGGCTCCTACAATGAGCAGTTCTTC. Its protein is CASSQDASGRLGSYNEQFF.

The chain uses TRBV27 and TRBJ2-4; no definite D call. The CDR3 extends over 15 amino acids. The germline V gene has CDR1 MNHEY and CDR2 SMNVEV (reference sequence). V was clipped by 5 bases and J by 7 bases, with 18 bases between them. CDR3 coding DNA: TGTGCCAGCAGTACTCACCCTACAGAGGTGAACATTCAGTACTTC. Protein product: CASSTHPTEVNIQYF.

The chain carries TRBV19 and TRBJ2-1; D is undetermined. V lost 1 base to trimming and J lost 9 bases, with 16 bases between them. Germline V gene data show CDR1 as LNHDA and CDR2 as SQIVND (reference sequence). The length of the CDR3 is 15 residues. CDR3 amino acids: CASSIGVRVVSEQFF. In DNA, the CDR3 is TGTGCCAGTAGTATAGGGGTAAGGGTGGTGAGTGAGCAGTTCTTC.

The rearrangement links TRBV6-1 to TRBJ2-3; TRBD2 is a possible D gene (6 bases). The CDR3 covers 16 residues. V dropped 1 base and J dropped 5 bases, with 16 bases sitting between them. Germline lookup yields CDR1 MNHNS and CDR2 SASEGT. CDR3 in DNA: TGTGCCAGCAGTGAAGATTCCGGGGGAGAGGAAGATACGCAGTATTTT. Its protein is CASSEDSGGEEDTQYF.

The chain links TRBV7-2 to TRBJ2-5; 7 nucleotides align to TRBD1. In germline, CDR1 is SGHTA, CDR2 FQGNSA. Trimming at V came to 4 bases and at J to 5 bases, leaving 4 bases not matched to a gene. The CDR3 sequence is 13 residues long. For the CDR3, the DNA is TGTGCCAGCAGCTACCAGGGGGACGAGACCCAGTACTTC. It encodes CASSYQGDETQYF.

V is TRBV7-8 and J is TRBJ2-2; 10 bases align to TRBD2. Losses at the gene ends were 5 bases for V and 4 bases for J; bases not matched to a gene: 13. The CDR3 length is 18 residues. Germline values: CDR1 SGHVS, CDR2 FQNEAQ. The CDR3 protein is CASSLRTSGGRFTGELFF. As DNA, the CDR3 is TGTGCCAGCAGCCTACGGACTAGCGGAGGGCGCTTCACCGGGGAGCTGTTTTTT. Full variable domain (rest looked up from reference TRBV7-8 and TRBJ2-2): GAGVSQSPRYKVAKRGQDVALRCDPISGHVSLFWYQQALGQGPEFLTYFQNEAQLDKSGLPSDRFFAERPEGSVSTLKIQRTQQEDSAVYLCASSLRTSGGRFTGELFFGEGSRLTVL.

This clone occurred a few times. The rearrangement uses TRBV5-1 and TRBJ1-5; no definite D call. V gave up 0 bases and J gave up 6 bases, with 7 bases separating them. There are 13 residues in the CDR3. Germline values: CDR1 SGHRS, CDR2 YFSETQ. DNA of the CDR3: TGCGCCAGCAGCTTGGGGGCGGCTCAGCCCCAGCATTTT. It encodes CASSLGAAQPQHF.

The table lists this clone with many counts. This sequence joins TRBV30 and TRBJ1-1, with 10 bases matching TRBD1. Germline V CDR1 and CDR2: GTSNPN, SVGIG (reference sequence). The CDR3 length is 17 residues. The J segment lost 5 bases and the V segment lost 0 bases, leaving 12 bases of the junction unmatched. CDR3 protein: CAWSVRWDRGGKTEAFF. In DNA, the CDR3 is TGTGCCTGGAGTGTACGGTGGGACAGGGGCGGTAAAACTGAAGCTTTCTTT.

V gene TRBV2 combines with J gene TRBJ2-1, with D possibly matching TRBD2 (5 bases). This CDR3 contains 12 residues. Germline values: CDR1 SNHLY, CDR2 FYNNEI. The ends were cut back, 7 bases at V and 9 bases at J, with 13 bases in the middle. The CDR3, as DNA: TGTGCCAGCAAGGACTCCGGTGCTGAGCAGTTCTTC. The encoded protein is CASKDSGAEQFF.

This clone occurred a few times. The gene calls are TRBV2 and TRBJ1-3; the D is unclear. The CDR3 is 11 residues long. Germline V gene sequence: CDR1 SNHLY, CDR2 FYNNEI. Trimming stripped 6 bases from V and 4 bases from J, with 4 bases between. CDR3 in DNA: TGTGCCAGCAGATCAGGAAACACCATATATTTT. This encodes CASRSGNTIYF.

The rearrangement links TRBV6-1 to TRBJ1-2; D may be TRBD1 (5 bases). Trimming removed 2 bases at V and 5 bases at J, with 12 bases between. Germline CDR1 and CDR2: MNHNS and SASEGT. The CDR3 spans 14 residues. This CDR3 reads CASSESVGGYGYTF. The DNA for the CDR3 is TGTGCCAGCAGTGAATCAGTCGGGGGGTATGGCTACACCTTC.

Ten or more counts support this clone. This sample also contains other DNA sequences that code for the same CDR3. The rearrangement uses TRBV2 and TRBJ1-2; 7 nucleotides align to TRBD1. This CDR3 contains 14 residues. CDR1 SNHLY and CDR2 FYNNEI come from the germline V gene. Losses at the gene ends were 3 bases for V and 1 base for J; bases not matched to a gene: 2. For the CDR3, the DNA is TGTGCCAGCAGTGAGAGGGGGCATAACTATGGCTACACCTTC. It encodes CASSERGHNYGYTF.

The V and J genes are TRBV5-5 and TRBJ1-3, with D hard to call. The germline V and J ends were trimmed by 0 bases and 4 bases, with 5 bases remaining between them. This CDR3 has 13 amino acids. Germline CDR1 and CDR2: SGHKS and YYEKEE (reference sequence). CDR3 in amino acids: CASSLDWGNTIYF. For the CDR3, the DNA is TGTGCCAGCAGCTTGGACTGGGGAAACACCATATATTTT.

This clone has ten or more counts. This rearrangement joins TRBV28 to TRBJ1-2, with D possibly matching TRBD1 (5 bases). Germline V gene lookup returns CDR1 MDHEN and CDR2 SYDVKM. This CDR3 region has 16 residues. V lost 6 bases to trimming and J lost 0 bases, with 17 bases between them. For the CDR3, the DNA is TGTGCCAGCAGCTCTGTCGGGACGGGAGCTAACTATGGCTACACCTTC. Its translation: CASSSVGTGANYGYTF.

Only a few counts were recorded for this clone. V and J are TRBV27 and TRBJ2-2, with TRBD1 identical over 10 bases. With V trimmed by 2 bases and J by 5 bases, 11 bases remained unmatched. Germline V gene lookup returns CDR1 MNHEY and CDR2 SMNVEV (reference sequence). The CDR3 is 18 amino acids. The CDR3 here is CASSLIIGQGVGTGELFF. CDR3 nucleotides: TGTGCCAGCAGTTTAATCATTGGACAGGGGGTTGGGACCGGGGAGCTGTTTTTT.

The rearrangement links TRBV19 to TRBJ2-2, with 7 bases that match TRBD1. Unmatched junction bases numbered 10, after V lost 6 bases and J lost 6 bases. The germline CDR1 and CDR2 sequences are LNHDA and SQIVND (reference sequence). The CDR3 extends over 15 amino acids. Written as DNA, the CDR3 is TGTGCCAGTAGAAAACAGGGGACAGTCGCCGGGGAGCTGTTTTTT. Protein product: CASRKQGTVAGELFF.

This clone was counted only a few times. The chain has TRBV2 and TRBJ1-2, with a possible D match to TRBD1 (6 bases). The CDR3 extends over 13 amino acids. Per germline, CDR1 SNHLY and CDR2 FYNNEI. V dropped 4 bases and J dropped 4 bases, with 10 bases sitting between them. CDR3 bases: TGTGCCAGCAGTGCAGGGGAGGCCTATGGCTACACCTTC. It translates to CASSAGEAYGYTF.

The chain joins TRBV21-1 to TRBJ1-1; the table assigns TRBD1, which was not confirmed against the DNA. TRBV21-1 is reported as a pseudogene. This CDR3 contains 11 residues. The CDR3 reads CASSKVAQAFF. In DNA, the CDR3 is TGTGCCAGCAGCAAAGTGGCACAAGCTTTCTTT.

Here the CDR3 DNA reads TGCGCCAGCAGTGAGATGATCTGGGAGGCAAATGAGCAGTTCTTC. As protein: CASSEMIWEANEQFF. The V gene is TRBV10-2, the J gene TRBJ2-1; D is perhaps TRBD2 (6 bases). The CDR3 contains 15 residues. Germline CDR1 and CDR2: WSHSY and SAAADI. V was shortened by 2 bases and J by 7 bases, with 15 bases between the two germline ends.

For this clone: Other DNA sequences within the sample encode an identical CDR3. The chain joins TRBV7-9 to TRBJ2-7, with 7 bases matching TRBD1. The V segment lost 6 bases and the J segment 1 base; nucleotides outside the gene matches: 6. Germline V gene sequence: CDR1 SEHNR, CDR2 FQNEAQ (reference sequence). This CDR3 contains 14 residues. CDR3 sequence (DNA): TGTGCCAGCAGTTCTGACAGGGCGTCCTACGAGCAGTACTTC. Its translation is CASSSDRASYEQYF.

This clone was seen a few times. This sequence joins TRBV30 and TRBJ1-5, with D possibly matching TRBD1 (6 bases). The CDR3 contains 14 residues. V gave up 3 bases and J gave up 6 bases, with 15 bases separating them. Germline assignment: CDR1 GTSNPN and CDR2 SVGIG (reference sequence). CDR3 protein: CAWSQGMSGQPQHF. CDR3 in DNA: TGTGCCTGGAGCCAGGGGATGTCAGGTCAGCCCCAGCATTTT.

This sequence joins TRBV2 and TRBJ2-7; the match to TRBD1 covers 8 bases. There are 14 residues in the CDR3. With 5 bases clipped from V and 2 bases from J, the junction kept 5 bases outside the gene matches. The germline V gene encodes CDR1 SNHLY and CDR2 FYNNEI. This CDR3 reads CASSPGGGTYEQYF. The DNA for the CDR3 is TGTGCCAGCAGTCCAGGGGGCGGAACCTACGAGCAGTACTTC. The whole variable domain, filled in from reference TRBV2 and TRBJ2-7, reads EPEVTQTPSHQVTQMGQEVILRCVPISNHLYFYWYRQILGQKVEFLVSFYNNEISEKSEIFDDQFSVERPDGSNFTLKIRSTKLEDSAMYFCASSPGGGTYEQYFGPGTRLTVT.

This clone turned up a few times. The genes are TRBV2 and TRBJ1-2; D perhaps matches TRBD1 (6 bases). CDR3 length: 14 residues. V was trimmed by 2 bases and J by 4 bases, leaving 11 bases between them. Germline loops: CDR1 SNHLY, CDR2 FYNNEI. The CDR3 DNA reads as TGTGCCAGCAGTGAAAAAGGGGGAGGCTATGGCTACACCTTC. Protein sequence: CASSEKGGGYGYTF.

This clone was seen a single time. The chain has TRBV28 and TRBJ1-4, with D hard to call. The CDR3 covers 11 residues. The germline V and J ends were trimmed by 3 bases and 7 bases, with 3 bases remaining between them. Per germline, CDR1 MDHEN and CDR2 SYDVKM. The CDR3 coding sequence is TGTGCCAGCAGTTTTCGTGAAAAACTGTTTTTT. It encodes CASSFREKLFF.

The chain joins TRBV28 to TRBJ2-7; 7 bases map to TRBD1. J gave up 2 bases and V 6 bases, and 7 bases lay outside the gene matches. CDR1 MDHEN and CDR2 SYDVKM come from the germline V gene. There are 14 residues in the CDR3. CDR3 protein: CASSRTGSAYEQYF. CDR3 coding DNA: TGTGCCAGCAGCCGGACAGGTAGCGCCTACGAGCAGTACTTC.

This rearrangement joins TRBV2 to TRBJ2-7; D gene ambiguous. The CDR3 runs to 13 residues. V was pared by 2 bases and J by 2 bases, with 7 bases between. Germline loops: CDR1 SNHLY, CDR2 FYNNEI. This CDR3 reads CASSESIPYEQYF. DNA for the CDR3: TGTGCCAGCAGTGAATCGATCCCCTACGAGCAGTACTTC.